Each of the 23 T cell receptor beta chains below was sequenced from the same sample in a study of blood T cell repertoires in COVID-19. The repertoire was sequenced with immunoSEQ multiplex PCR; TCRdb's copy has only in-frame clones and lacks some. The sample contains 80,000 to 130,000 clones, 65% to 90% of which appear only once. Material for sequencing was PBMCs or T cells enriched from blood (not recorded which). The receptor source for this set is a woman between 45 and 60 years old who had recovered from COVID-19.

The chain carries TRBV4-1 and TRBJ1-1; TRBD1 is a possible D gene (5 bases). Germline loops: CDR1 MGHRA, CDR2 YSYEKL. V was cut by 3 bases and J by 3 bases, with 20 bases left in between. There are 17 residues in the CDR3. As DNA, the CDR3 is TGCGCCAGCAGCCAGCCCTCCCTGGGGGGGGTCGACACTGAAGCTTTCTTT. As protein: CASSQPSLGGVDTEAFF.

V and J are TRBV5-1 and TRBJ2-2; the match to TRBD1 covers 7 bases. CDR1 SGHRS and CDR2 YFSETQ come from the germline V gene. V was pared by 2 bases and J by 6 bases, with 1 base of the junction left unmatched. The CDR3 runs 13 residues. The CDR3 coding sequence is TGCGCCAGCAGCTTTCAGGGGGCCGGGGAGCTGTTTTTT. It encodes CASSFQGAGELFF.

V is TRBV12-5 and J is TRBJ2-2; TRBD1 matches 9 bases. This CDR3 is built from 18 residues. Trimming took 0 bases from V and 2 from J; bases not matched to a gene: 7. Germline lookup yields CDR1 LGHNT and CDR2 FRNRAP. The CDR3 nucleotides read TGTGCTAGTGGTTTGGTAACTGGGGGACAGGGAAACACCGGGGAGCTGTTTTTT. Translation: CASGLVTGGQGNTGELFF.

The chain couples TRBV6-5 to TRBJ2-7; tentatively, D is TRBD1 (6 bases). Germline V lookup: CDR1 MNHEY, CDR2 SVGAGI. The length of the CDR3 is 14 residues. The ends were cut back, 5 bases at V and 9 bases at J, with 20 bases in the middle. The DNA for the CDR3 is TGTGCCAGCAGTAGAGGGGACAATCTGAACTGGCAGTACTTC. Translation: CASSRGDNLNWQYF.

V is TRBV20-1 and J is TRBJ1-6; 9 positions match TRBD1. Germline V gene data show CDR1 as DFQATT and CDR2 as SNEGSKA (reference sequence). This CDR3 comprises 15 residues. V lost 3 bases and J lost 7; bases outside the gene matches: 7. The CDR3, as DNA: TGCAGTGCTAGTCCCAACGGACAGGGGAATTCACCCCTCCACTTT. This sequence encodes CSASPNGQGNSPLHF.

The V and J genes are TRBV6-5 and TRBJ2-7; D gene ambiguous. CDR3 length: 13 residues. Germline CDR1 is MNHEY and CDR2 is SVGAGI. Trimming stripped 6 bases from V and 2 bases from J, with 11 bases between. As DNA, the CDR3 is TGTGCCAGCAGATTGGGCAAGACCTACGAGCAGTACTTC. Its translation: CASRLGKTYEQYF.

The V gene is TRBV7-2, the J gene TRBJ2-1; D unresolved. Trimming left V 6 bases short and J 8 bases short, with 11 bases between. The CDR3 is 12 residues long. Germline loops: CDR1 SGHTA, CDR2 FQGNSA. The CDR3 DNA reads as TGTGCCAGCAGTCTATCCTCCGATGAGCAGTTCTTC. Translation gives CASSLSSDEQFF.

This clone is a singleton in its sample. This chain connects TRBV7-9 to TRBJ1-3; 7 bases align to TRBD1. The V segment lost 6 bases and the J segment 0 bases; nucleotides outside the gene matches: 2. This CDR3 has 14 residues. The germline V gene encodes CDR1 SEHNR and CDR2 FQNEAQ (reference sequence). This CDR3 reads CASRGQNSGNTIYF. DNA of the CDR3: TGTGCCAGCAGGGGACAGAACTCTGGAAACACCATATATTTT.

The rearrangement links TRBV2 to TRBJ2-3, with 9 bases fitting TRBD2. Trimming cost V 8 bases and J 1 base; bases outside gene matches: 10. There are 16 residues in the CDR3. From germline, CDR1 is SNHLY and CDR2 FYNNEI. This chain's CDR3 is CASEKAGGGGTDTQYF. The DNA of the CDR3 is TGTGCCAGCGAGAAAGCGGGGGGCGGTGGCACAGATACGCAGTATTTT.

This chain joins TRBV27 and TRBJ2-7, with 12 bases that match TRBD2. This CDR3 contains 14 residues. Germline V gene lookup returns CDR1 MNHEY and CDR2 SMNVEV (reference sequence). Trimming cost V 8 bases and J 6 bases; bases outside gene matches: 8. The CDR3 here is CASHLAGGLGEQYF. CDR3 coding DNA: TGTGCCAGCCACCTAGCGGGAGGGTTGGGCGAGCAGTACTTC.

This clone occurred once. The gene calls are TRBV5-1 and TRBJ2-3; possible D gene TRBD2, 5 bases. CDR3 length equals 14 residues. V lost 3 bases and J lost 3, with 11 bases in between. Germline V CDR1 and CDR2: SGHRS, YFSETQ. Written as DNA, the CDR3 is TGCGCCAGCAGCTCCGGGATCTCAACAGATACGCAGTATTTT. Translated, it gives CASSSGISTDTQYF.

The rearrangement uses TRBV6-5 and TRBJ2-4; 7 bases fit TRBD1. This CDR3 has 15 amino acids. Germline trimming cut 2 bases from V and 1 base from J; bases unmatched to any gene: 2. Germline V lookup: CDR1 MNHEY, CDR2 SVGAGI. CDR3 region: CASSYEQGAKNIQYF. The CDR3 DNA follows: TGTGCCAGCAGTTACGAACAGGGGGCCAAAAACATTCAGTACTTC.

J is TRBJ2-3 and V is TRBV28, with TRBD1 matching 8 bases. The CDR3 has 16 amino acids. The germline V gene has CDR1 MDHEN and CDR2 SYDVKM. Trimming at V came to 2 bases and at J to 0 bases, leaving 4 bases not matched to a gene. This CDR3 is CASSLSQGASTDTQYF. CDR3 bases: TGTGCCAGCAGTTTAAGTCAGGGGGCTAGCACAGATACGCAGTATTTT. The full variable domain, its missing parts supplied by reference TRBV28 and TRBJ2-3, is DVKVTQSSRYLVKRTGEKVFLECVQDMDHENMFWYRQDPGLGLRLIYFSYDVKMKEKGDIPEGYSVSREKKERFSLILESASTNQTSMYLCASSLSQGASTDTQYFGPGTRLTVL.

CDR3 region: CACQAGSEQYF. CDR3 coding DNA: TGTGCCTGTCAAGCGGGGAGCGAGCAGTACTTC. The chain uses TRBV30 and TRBJ2-7; 7 nucleotides line up with TRBD2. Per germline, CDR1 GTSNPN and CDR2 SVGIG (reference sequence). V lost 6 bases to trimming and J lost 6 bases; unmatched junction nucleotides: 5. This CDR3 region has 11 residues. Filled out from reference TRBV30 and TRBJ2-7, the complete variable domain reads SQTIHQWPATLVQPVGSPLSLECTVEGTSNPNLYWYRQAAGRGLQLLFYSVGIGQISSEVPQNLSASRPQDRQFILSSKKLLLSDSGFYLCACQAGSEQYFGPGTRLTVT.

The chain recombines TRBV28 with TRBJ2-1, with D possibly matching TRBD1 (5 bases). This CDR3 spans 15 amino acids. Looked up from germline, CDR1 is MDHEN and CDR2 is SYDVKM. Trimming took 6 bases from V and 6 from J, leaving 18 bases between them. The CDR3 DNA reads TGTGCCAGCAGCCAACGGTGGGGCAGGGCCAATGAGCAGTTCTTC. Amino acid sequence: CASSQRWGRANEQFF.

V usage is TRBV5-4 and J usage is TRBJ2-3, with D perhaps matching TRBD2 (6 bases). Germline CDR1 is SGHNT and CDR2 is YYREEE (reference sequence). V gave up 4 bases and J gave up 7 bases, with 22 bases separating them. The CDR3 extends over 16 amino acids. Written as DNA, the CDR3 is TGTGCCAGCAGCACCGACGGAGGGTGGGGACCGTATACGCAGTATTTT. It encodes CASSTDGGWGPYTQYF.

V usage is TRBV10-3 and J usage is TRBJ2-5; D gene unclear. CDR3 size: 14 residues. Germline V gene data show CDR1 as ENHRY and CDR2 as SYGVKD. Trimming pared 5 bases from V and 5 bases from J, leaving 15 bases between. The CDR3 is CAISPARGWETQYF. CDR3 DNA sequence: TGTGCCATCAGTCCCGCACGAGGTTGGGAGACCCAGTACTTC.

This clone was seen ten or more times. The chain uses TRBV5-6 and TRBJ1-6, with TRBD1 as a possible D gene (5 bases). Between the trimmed V and J ends, which lost 4 bases and 10 bases, there was a span of 18 bases. The V gene's germline CDR1 is SGHDT and CDR2 YYEEEE. This CDR3 region has 15 residues. The CDR3 protein is CASSRFLIGVSPLHF. The CDR3 DNA follows: TGTGCCAGCAGCCGATTTCTAATAGGGGTCTCACCCCTCCACTTT. Full variable domain (rest looked up from reference TRBV5-6 and TRBJ1-6): DAGVTQSPTHLIKTRGQQVTLRCSPKSGHDTVSWYQQALGQGPQFIFQYYEEEERQRGNFPDRFSGHQFPNYSSELNVNALLLGDSALYLCASSRFLIGVSPLHFGNGTRLTVT.

The chain carries TRBV24-1 and TRBJ2-7; 10 bases align to TRBD1. CDR1 is KGHDR, CDR2 SFDVKD, per germline. CDR3 length: 14 residues. J lost 6 bases, V lost 3 bases, and 4 bases had no gene match. The CDR3 region has the DNA TGTGCCACCAGTGATATGACAGGGGGCGTCGAGCAGTACTTC. It is translated as CATSDMTGGVEQYF.

The V and J genes are TRBV28 and TRBJ1-5, with D hard to call. This CDR3 contains 13 residues. V was cut by 6 bases and J by 4 bases, with 10 bases left in between. The germline gives CDR1 MDHEN, CDR2 SYDVKM. The CDR3 sequence: CASRLGKNQPQHF. The CDR3 bases are TGTGCCAGCAGGCTCGGGAAGAATCAGCCCCAGCATTTT.

V usage is TRBV29-1 and J usage is TRBJ1-4; unclear D gene. Per germline, CDR1 SQVTM and CDR2 ANQGSEA. Trimming removed 6 bases from V and 8 bases from J, with 16 bases in between. The CDR3 consists of 13 residues. CDR3 sequence (DNA): TGCAGCGTCTCGACCGGGTTTAGGGAAAAACTGTTTTTT. Its translation is CSVSTGFREKLFF.

The chain carries TRBV7-3 and TRBJ1-1, with a tentative D call TRBD1 (6 bases). Trimming removed 1 base at V and 5 bases at J, with 11 bases between. The V gene's germline CDR1 is SGHTA and CDR2 FQGTGA. CDR3 length equals 14 residues. This chain's CDR3 is CASSLKGQGTEAFF. The CDR3 nucleotides read TGTGCCAGCAGCTTAAAAGGCCAGGGGACTGAAGCTTTCTTT.

This CDR3 reads CASSPGTGYTDTQYF. CDR3 nucleotides: TGTGCCAGTAGTCCCGGGACAGGCTACACAGATACGCAGTATTTT. The chain employs TRBV19 and TRBJ2-3, with 8 bases matching TRBD1. The CDR3 has 15 residues. Losses at the gene ends were 5 bases for V and 2 bases for J; bases not matched to a gene: 6. Germline V CDR1 and CDR2: LNHDA, SQIVND (reference sequence). The entire variable domain, with the rest obtained from reference TRBV19 and TRBJ2-3, is as follows: DGGITQSPKYLFRKEGQNVTLSCEQNLNHDAMYWYRQDPGQGLRLIYYSQIVNDFQKGDIAEGYSVSREKKESFPLTVTSAQKNPTAFYLCASSPGTGYTDTQYFGPGTRLTVL.